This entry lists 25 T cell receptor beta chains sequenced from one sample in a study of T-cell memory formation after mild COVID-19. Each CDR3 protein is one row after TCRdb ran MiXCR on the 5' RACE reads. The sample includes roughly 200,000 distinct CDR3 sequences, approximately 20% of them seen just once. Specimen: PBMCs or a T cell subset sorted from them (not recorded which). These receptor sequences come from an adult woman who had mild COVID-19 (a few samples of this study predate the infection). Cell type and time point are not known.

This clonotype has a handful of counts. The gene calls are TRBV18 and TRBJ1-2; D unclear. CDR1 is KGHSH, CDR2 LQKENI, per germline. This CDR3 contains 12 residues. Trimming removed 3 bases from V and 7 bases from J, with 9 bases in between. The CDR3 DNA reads TGTGCCAGCTCACCCAAGGATTCTGGCTACACCTTC. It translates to CASSPKDSGYTF. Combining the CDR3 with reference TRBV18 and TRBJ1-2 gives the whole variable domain NAGVMQNPRHLVRRRGQEARLRCSPMKGHSHVYWYRQLPEEGLKFMVYLQKENIIDESGMPKERFSAEFPKEGPSILRIQQVVRGDSAAYFCASSPKDSGYTFGSGTRLTVV.

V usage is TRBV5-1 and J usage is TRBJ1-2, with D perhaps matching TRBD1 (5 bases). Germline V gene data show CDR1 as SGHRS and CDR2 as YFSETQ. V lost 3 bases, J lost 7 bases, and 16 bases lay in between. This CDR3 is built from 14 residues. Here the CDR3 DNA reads TGCGCCAGCAGCTGGGACGATAATTCCTTTGGCTACACCTTC. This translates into CASSWDDNSFGYTF. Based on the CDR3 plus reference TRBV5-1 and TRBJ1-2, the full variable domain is KAGVTQTPRYLIKTRGQQVTLSCSPISGHRSVSWYQQTPGQGLQFLFEYFSETQRNKGNFPGRFSGRQFSNSRSEMNVSTLELGDSALYLCASSWDDNSFGYTFGSGTRLTVV.

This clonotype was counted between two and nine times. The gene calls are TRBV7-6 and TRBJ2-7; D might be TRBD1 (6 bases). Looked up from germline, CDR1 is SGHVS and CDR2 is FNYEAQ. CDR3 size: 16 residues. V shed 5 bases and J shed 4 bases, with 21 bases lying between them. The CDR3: CASSPESRGYRYEQYF. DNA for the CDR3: TGTGCCAGCAGCCCCGAATCAAGGGGGTATAGGTACGAGCAGTACTTC.

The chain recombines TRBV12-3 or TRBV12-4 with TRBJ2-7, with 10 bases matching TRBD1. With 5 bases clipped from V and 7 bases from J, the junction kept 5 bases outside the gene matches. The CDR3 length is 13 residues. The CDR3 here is CASSPTGGFEQYF. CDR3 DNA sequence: TGTGCCAGCAGTCCGACAGGGGGCTTTGAGCAGTACTTC.

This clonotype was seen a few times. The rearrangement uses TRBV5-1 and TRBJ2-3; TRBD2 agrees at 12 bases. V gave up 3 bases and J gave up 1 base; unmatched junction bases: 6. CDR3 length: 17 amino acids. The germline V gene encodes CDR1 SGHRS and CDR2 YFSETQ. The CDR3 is CASSSGRLAGGTDTQYF. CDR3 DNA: TGCGCCAGCAGCTCGGGCCGACTAGCGGGAGGCACAGATACGCAGTATTTT.

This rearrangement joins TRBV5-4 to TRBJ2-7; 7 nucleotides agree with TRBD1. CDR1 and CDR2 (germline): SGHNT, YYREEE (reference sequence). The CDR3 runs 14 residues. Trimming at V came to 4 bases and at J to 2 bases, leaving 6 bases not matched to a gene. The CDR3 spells CASSRPGQPYEQYF. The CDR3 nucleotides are TGTGCCAGCAGCCGCCCGGGACAGCCCTACGAGCAGTACTTC.

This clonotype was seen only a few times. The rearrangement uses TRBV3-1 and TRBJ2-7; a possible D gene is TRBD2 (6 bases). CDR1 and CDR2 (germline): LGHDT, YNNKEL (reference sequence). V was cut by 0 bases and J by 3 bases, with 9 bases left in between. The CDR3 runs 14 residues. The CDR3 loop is CASSQDPGDYEQYF. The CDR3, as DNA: TGTGCCAGCAGCCAAGATCCGGGAGACTACGAGCAGTACTTC.

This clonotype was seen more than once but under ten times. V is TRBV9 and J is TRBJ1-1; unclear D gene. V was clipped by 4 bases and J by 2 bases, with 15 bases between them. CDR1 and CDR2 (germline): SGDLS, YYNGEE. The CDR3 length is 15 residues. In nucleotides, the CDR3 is TGTGCCAGCAGCCCACTGGACGGGAAAAACACTGAAGCTTTCTTT. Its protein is CASSPLDGKNTEAFF.

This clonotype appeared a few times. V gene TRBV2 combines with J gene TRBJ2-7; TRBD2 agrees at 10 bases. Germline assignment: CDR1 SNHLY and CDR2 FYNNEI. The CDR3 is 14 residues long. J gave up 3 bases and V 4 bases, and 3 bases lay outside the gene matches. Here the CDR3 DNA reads TGTGCCAGCAGTGGACTAGCGGGTAACTACGAGCAGTACTTC. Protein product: CASSGLAGNYEQYF.

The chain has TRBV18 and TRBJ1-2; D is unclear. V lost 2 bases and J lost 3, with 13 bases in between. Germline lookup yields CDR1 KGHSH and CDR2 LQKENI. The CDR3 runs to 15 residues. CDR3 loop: CASSPTVEWDYGYTF. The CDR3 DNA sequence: TGTGCCAGCTCACCAACGGTAGAGTGGGACTATGGCTACACCTTC.

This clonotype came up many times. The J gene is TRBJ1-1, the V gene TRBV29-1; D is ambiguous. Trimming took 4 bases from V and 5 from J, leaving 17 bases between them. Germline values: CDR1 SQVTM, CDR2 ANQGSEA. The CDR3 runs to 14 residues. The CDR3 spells CSVGVLGGETEAFF. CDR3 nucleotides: TGCAGCGTTGGAGTGTTGGGTGGGGAAACTGAAGCTTTCTTT.

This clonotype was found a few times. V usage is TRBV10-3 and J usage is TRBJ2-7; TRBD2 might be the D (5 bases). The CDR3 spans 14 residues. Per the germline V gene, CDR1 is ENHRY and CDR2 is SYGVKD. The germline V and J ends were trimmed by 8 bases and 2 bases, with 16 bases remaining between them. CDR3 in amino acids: CAIGPAGTTYEQYF. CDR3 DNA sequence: TGTGCCATCGGTCCGGCGGGTACAACCTACGAGCAGTACTTC.

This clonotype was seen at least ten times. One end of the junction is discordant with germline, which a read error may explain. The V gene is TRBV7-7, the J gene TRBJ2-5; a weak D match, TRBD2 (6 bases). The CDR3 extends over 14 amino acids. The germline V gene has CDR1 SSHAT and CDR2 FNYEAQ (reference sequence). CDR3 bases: TGTGCTAGCAGCTTAAATGGGGGGAAAGAGACCCAGTACTTC. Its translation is CASSLNGGKETQYF.

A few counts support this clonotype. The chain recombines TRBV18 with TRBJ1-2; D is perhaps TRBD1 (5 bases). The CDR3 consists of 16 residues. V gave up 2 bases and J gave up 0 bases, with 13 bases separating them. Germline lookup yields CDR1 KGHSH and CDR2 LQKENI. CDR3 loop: CASSPTQTGANYGYTF. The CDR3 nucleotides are TGTGCCAGCTCACCAACACAGACGGGGGCTAACTATGGCTACACCTTC.

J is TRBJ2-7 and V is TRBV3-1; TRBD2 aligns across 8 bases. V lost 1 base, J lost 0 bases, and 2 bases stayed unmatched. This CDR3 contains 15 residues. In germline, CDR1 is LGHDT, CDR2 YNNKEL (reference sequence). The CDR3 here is CASSQAGTSSYEQYF. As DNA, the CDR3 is TGTGCCAGCAGCCAAGCCGGGACTAGCTCCTACGAGCAGTACTTC.

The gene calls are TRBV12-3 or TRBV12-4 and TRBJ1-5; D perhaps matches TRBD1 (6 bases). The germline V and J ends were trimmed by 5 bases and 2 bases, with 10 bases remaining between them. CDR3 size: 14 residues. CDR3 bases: TGTGCCAGCAGTCCCAGGGGTGGCAATCAGCCCCAGCATTTT. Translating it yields CASSPRGGNQPQHF.

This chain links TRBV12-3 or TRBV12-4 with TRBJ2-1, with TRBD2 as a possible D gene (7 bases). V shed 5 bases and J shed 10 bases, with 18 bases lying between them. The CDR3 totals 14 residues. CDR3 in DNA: TGTGCCAGCAGTCCTCGGATCGGGGGGCACGAGCAGTTCTTC. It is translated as CASSPRIGGHEQFF.

The chain's CDR3 is CSASPLSSYNEQFF. The CDR3 region has the DNA TGCAGTGCTAGCCCCCTTAGCTCCTACAATGAGCAGTTCTTC. The rearrangement joins TRBV20-1 to TRBJ2-1; D gene unclear. Per the germline V gene, CDR1 is DFQATT and CDR2 is SNEGSKA (reference sequence). The length of the CDR3 is 14 residues. The V and J ends lost 3 bases and 0 bases respectively, with 9 bases between them.

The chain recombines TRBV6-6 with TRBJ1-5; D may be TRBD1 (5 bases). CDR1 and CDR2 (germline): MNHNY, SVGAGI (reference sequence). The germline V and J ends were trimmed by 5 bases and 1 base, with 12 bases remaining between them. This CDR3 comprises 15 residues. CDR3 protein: CASSAQGGSNQPQHF. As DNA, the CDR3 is TGTGCCAGCAGTGCCCAGGGTGGGAGCAATCAGCCCCAGCATTTT.

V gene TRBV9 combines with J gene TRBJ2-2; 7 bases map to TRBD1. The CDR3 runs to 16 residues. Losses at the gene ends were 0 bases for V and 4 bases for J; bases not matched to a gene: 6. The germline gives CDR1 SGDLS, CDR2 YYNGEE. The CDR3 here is CASSVGAGTATGELFF. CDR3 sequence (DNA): TGTGCCAGCAGCGTAGGGGCAGGGACAGCCACCGGGGAGCTGTTTTTT. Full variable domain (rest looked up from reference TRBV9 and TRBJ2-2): DSGVTQTPKHLITATGQRVTLRCSPRSGDLSVYWYQQSLDQGLQFLIQYYNGEERAKGNILERFSAQQFPDLHSELNLSSLELGDSALYFCASSVGAGTATGELFFGEGSRLTVL.

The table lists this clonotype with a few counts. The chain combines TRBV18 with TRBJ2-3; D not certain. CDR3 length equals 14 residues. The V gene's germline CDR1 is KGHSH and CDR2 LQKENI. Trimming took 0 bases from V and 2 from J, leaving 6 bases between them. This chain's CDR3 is CASSPPAVTDTQYF. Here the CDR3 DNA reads TGTGCCAGCTCACCACCGGCCGTCACAGATACGCAGTATTTT.

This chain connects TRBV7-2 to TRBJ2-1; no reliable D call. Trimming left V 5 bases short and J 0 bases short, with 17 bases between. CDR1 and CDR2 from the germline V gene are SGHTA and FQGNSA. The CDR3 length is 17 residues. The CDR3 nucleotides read TGTGCCAGCAGCCCATGGGGTCCCGGTACCTCCTACAATGAGCAGTTCTTC. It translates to CASSPWGPGTSYNEQFF. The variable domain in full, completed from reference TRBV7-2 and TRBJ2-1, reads GAGVSQSPSNKVTEKGKDVELRCDPISGHTALYWYRQSLGQGLEFLIYFQGNSAPDKSGLPSDRFSAERTGGSVSTLTIQRTQQEDSAVYLCASSPWGPGTSYNEQFFGPGTRLTVL.

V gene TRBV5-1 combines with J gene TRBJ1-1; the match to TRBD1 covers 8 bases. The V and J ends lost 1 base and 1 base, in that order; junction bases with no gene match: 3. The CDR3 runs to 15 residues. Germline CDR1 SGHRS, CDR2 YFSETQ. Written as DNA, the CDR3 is TGCGCCAGCAGCTTGAGTGGACAGGGGAACACTGAAGCTTTCTTT. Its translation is CASSLSGQGNTEAFF.

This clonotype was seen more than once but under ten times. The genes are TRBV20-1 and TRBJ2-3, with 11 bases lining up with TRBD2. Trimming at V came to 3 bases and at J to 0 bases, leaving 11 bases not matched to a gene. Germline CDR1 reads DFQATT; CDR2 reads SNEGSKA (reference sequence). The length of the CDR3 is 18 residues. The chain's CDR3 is CSARRVAGTSGSTDTQYF. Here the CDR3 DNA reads TGCAGTGCTAGGAGAGTTGCCGGGACTAGCGGTAGCACAGATACGCAGTATTTT.

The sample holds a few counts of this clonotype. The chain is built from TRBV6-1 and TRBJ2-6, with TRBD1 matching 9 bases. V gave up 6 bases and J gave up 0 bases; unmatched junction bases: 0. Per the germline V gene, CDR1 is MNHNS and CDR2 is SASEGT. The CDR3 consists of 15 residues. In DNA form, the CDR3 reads TGTGCCAGCAGGACAGGGGGCTCTGGGGCCAACGTCCTGACTTTC. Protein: CASRTGGSGANVLTF.